Listed here is a single TCR beta chain. What it binds is unknown. One junction end does not reproduce the germline sequence, and a read error may be involved. TCRdb re-called the reads through MiXCR, storing one row per CDR3 protein. The sample lists 830,000 or so distinct CDR3 sequences; 30% to 35% were seen once. The record originates from a study of T cell repertoires in cytomegalovirus infection. Across the study: An indication of both CMV infection and matching HLA type came from public TCR beta signatures.

The CDR3 sequence is 11 residues long. The clonotype comes from a human donor in good health (CMV status not recorded). Some clones in this sample may be carry-over from other donors' samples. The material sequenced was cultured CD8+ T cells from PBMCs, taken from culture after CMV antigen stimulation. The V call is TRBV12-3 or TRBV12-4, the J call TRBJ1-1, with D perhaps TRBD1 (6 bases). CDR3 sequence (DNA): TGTGCCAGCAAATCCGAGGACAGTCCGAACTTT. Its protein is CASKSEDSPNF.